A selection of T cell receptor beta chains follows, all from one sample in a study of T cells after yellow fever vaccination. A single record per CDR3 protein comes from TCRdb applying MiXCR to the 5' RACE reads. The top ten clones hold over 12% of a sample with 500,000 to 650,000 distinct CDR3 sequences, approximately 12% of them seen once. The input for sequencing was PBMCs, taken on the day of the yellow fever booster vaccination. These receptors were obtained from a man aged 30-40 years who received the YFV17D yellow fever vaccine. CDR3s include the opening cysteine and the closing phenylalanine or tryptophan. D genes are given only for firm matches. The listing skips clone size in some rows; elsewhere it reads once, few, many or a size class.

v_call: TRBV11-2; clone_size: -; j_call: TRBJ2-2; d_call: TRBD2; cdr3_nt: TGTGCCAGCAGTATACAGGGGCGGGGGGGACTTAACACCGGGGAGCTGTTTTTT; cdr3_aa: CASSIQGRGGLNTGELFF
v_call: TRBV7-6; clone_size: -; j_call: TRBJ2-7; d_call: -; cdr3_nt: TGTGCCAGCAGCTTAGAAGTGGCCCACGAGCAGTACTTC; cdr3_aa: CASSLEVAHEQYF
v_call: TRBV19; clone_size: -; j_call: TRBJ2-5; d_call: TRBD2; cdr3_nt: TGTGCCAGTAACAAGCCGGGGGGGGAGACCCAGTACTTC; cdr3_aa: CASNKPGGETQYF
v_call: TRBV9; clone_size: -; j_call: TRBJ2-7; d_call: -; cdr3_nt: TGTGCCGGATCCTGGAGAACTGGGCAGTACGAGCAGTACTTC; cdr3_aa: CAGSWRTGQYEQYF
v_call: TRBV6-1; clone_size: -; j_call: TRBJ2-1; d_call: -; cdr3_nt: TGTGCCAGCAGCCTTCCCACCTCCCCTGAGCAGTTCTTC; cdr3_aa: CASSLPTSPEQFF
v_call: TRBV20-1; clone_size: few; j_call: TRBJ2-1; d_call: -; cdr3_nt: TGCAGTGCTAGAGATGACTGGGGAAGCTCCTACAATGAGCAGTTCTTC; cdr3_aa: CSARDDWGSSYNEQFF
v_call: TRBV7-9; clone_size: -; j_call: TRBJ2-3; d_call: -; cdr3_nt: TGTGCCAGCAGCTCTACTCACAGGGATCTTGGGGATACGCAGTATTTT; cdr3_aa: CASSSTHRDLGDTQYF
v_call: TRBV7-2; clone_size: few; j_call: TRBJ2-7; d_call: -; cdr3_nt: TGTGCCAGCAGGAGACGTAGTATACCGTGCGAGCAGTACTTC; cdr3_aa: CASRRRSIPCEQYF
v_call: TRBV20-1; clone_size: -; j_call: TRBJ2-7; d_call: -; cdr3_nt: TGCAGTGCCCCCCGCGGGGGCGGGAGTTACCCGGAGCAGTACTTC; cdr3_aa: CSAPRGGGSYPEQYF
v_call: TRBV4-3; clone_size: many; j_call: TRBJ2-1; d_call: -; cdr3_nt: TGCGCCAGCAGCCAGGGTCAGAGCTCCTACAATGAGCAGTTCTTC; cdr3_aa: CASSQGQSSYNEQFF
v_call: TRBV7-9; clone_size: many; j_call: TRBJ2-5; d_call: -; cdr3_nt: TGTGCCAGCAGCTTAGCGGGGACGGATCCCCAGTACTTC; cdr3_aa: CASSLAGTDPQYF
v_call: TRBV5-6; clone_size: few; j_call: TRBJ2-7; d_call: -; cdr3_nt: TGTGCCAGCAGCCTTGGTGAGGGGCTTTTCTCCTACGAGCAGTACTTC; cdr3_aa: CASSLGEGLFSYEQYF
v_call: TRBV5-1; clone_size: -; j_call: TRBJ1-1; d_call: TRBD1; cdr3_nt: TGCGCCAGCAGCCTTAAGGACAGGCCGGTTGAAGCTTTCTTT; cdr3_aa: CASSLKDRPVEAFF
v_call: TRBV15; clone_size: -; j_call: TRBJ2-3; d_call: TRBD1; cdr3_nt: TGTGCCACCAGCACCTGGACAGGGGGCGCAGATACGCAGTATTTT; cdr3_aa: CATSTWTGGADTQYF
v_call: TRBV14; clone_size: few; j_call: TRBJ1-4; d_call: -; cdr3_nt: TGTGCCAGCAGCCAAGATGAAAAGCTCACCGGGGCCTGGAATGAAAAACTGTTTTTT; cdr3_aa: CASSQDEKLTGAWNEKLFF
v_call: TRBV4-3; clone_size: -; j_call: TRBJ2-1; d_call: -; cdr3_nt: TGCGCCAGCAGCCAAGATCCCGGGGTCGACAATGAGCAGTTCTTC; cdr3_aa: CASSQDPGVDNEQFF
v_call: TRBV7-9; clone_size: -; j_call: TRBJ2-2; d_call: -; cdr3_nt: TGTGCCAGCAGCCGAAGAGGGTCCGGGGAGCTGTTTTTT; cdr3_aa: CASSRRGSGELFF
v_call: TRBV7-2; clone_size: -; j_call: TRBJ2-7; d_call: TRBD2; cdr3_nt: TGTGCCAGCAGCTTTAGCGGGAGAAGCGGCGAGCAGTACTTC; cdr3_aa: CASSFSGRSGEQYF
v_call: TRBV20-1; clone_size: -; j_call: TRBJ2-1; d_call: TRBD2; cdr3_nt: TGCAGTGGCGCACCCCAGACTAGCGGGGGCGGGAGGAGTGAGCAGTTCTTC; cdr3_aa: CSGAPQTSGGGRSEQFF
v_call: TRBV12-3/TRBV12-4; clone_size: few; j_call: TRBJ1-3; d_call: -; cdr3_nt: TGTGCCAGCAGTTTATCTACGGGAGCCCCCCGGAACACCATATATTTT; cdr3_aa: CASSLSTGAPRNTIYF
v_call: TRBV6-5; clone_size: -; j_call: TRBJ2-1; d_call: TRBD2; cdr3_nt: TGTGCCAGCAGTTTTGGGACTAGCGGGAGGGGACACAAAGAGCAGTTCTTC; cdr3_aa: CASSFGTSGRGHKEQFF
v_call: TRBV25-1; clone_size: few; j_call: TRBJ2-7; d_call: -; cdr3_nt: TGTGCCAGCAGTGAATATCTCCCAGAAAAGAACTACGAGCAGTACTTC; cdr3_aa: CASSEYLPEKNYEQYF
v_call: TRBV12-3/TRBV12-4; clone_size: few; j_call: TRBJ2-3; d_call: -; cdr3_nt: TGTGCCAGCAGCCTCTCCGCGGGAGATACGCAGTATTTT; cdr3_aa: CASSLSAGDTQYF
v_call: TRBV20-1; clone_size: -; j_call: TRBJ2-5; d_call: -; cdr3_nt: TGCAGTGCTAGTCTATCCAGGGAAGAGACCCAGTACTTC; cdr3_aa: CSASLSREETQYF
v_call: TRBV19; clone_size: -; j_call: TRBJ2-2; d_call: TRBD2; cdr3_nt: TGTGCCAGTACTACCCCTAGCGGGGCGAACACCGGGGAGCTGTTTTTT; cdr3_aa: CASTTPSGANTGELFF
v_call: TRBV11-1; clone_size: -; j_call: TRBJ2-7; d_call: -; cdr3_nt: TGTGCCAGCAGCTTAGCGGCGGCGGGACCGGAGCTCCCCTCCCACGAGCAGTACTTC; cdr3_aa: CASSLAAAGPELPSHEQYF
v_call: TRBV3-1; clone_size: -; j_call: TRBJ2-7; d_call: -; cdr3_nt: TGTGCCAGCACCCCCCAGACGGGGACTGAAGGCGAGCAGTACTTC; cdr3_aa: CASTPQTGTEGEQYF
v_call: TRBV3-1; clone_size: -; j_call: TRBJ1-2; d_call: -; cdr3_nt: TGTGCCAGCAGCCCGACAGCGCTCGAAGGCTATGGCTACACCTTC; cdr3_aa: CASSPTALEGYGYTF
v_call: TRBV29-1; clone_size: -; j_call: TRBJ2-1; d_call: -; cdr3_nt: TGCAGCGTTGAGTGGACCCGCACCCAACGTGAGCAGTTCTTC; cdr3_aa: CSVEWTRTQREQFF
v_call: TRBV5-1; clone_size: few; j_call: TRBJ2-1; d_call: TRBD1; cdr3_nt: TGCGCCAGCAGCTTGGGGGGACAGGGGCACAATGAGCAGTTCTTC; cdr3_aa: CASSLGGQGHNEQFF
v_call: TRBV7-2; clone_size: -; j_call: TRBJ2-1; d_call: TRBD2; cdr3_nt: TGTGCCAGCAGCTTAGCAGGGGGCAGCGGGAGGCACAATGAGCAGTTCTTC; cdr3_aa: CASSLAGGSGRHNEQFF
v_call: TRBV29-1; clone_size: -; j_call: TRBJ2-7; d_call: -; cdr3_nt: TGCAGCGTGAACACTGGTAATGGGTACGAGCAGTACTTC; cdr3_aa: CSVNTGNGYEQYF
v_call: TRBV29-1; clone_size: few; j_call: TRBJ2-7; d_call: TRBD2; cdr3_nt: TGCAGCGTTAAGAGAGGGACTAGCGGGAGTATCTACGAGCAGTACTTC; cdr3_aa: CSVKRGTSGSIYEQYF
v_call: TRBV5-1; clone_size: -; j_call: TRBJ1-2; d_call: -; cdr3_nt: TGCGCCAGCAGCCCTTTACCAGGAAACTATGGCTACACCTTC; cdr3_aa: CASSPLPGNYGYTF
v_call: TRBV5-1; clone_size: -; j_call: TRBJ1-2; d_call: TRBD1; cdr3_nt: TGCGCCAGCAGCTTAGAGGGGGCAACCTACGGCTACACCTTC; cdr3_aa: CASSLEGATYGYTF
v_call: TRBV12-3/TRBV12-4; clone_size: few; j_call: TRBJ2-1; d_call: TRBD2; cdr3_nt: TGTGCCAGCAGTCCACTAGCGGGAGGTTCTTACAATGAGCAGTTCTTC; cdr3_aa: CASSPLAGGSYNEQFF
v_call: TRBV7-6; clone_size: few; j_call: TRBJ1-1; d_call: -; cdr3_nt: TGTGCCAGCAGCTTTAGCACGGGAAAAGCTTTCTTT; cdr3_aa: CASSFSTGKAFF
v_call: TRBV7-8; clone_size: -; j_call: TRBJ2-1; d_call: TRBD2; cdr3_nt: TGTGCCAGCAGCTCTCCGGGACTAGAATTCGTGAATGAGCAGTTCTTC; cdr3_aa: CASSSPGLEFVNEQFF
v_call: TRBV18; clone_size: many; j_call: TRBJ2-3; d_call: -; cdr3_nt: TGTGCCAGCTCTCCCGTCGGAGGGACAGATACGCAGTATTTT; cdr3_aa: CASSPVGGTDTQYF
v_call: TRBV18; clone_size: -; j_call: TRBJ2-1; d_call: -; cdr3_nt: TGTGCCAGCTCACCAGAGACATCGGCCTACAATGAGCAGTTCTTC; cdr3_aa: CASSPETSAYNEQFF
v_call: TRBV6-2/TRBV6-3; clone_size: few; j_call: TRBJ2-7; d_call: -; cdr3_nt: TGTGCCAGCAGTTACCACGACAGCTACGAGCAGTACTTC; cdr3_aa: CASSYHDSYEQYF
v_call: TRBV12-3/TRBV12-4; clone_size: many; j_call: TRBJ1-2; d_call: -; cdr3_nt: TGTGCCAGCAGTTTAACCACTAACTATGGCTACACCTTC; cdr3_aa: CASSLTTNYGYTF
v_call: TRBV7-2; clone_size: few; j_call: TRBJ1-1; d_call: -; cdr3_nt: TGTGCCAGCAGCTCGGCGGCCAGTTACACTGAAGCTTTCTTT; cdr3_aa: CASSSAASYTEAFF
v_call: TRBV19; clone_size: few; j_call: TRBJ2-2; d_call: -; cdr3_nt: TGTGCCAGTATGGACGGGGAGCTGTTTTTT; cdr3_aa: CASMDGELFF
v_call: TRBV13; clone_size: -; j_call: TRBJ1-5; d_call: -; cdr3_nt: TGTGCCAGCAGCTTCCGACAGGGCAATCAGCCCCAGCATTTT; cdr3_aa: CASSFRQGNQPQHF
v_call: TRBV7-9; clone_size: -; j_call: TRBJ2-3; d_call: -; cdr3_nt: TGTGCCAGCAGCACGAGGACTAGCACAGATACGCAGTATTTT; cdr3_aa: CASSTRTSTDTQYF
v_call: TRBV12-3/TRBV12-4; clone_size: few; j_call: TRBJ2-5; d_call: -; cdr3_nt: TGTGCCAGCAGTTTTGAGCTAGGCGAGACCCAGTACTTC; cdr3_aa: CASSFELGETQYF
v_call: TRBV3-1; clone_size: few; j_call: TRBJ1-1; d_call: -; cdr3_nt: TGTGCCAGCAGCTCCGGTGGGGGGCAGGGAGACACTGAAGCTTTCTTT; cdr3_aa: CASSSGGGQGDTEAFF